This T cell receptor beta chain was identified in a study of T cell changes during pregnancy in multiple sclerosis (dated by TCRdb to the late 2010s). Turning to the overall study: The study examined how the T cell repertoire changed over the course of pregnancy in women with multiple sclerosis.

This clone was counted a few times. What this receptor recognizes is not known. No base quality information exists; no much larger clone differs at one position. The method behind the library was the immunoSEQ multiplex PCR assay. In its TCRdb copy, this immuneACCESS table keeps in-frame sequences only and misses some clones. Where compared with another copy, unresolved V genes explain less than half of these, and the others have no known cause. The sample records some 45,000 clones, more than 85% of which are singletons. The top ten hold about 2.1% of the sample. The germline V gene (reference sequence) yields SEHNR for CDR1 and FQNEAQ for CDR2. Measured from the cysteine to the phenylalanine, the CDR3 is 14 residues long. Only the CDR3 DNA stays, 42 bases, in frame from base 1. From V the trimming removes 3 bases and from J it removes 7 bases, while the gene matches leave 5 bases of the junction unaccounted for.

The V gene is TRBV7-9 and the J gene is TRBJ2-2; 7 middle bases align to TRBD1. This material consisted of CD4+ T cells from peripheral blood mononuclear cells, taken after pregnancy. The sequence was obtained from a female donor in good health, enrolled as a control in a pregnancy study. The CDR3 region reads CASSLTGMDGELFF. The nucleotide sequence is given as TGTGCCAGCAGCTTGACAGGGATGGACGGGGAGCTGTTTTTT.